The table lists the clone carrying this TCR beta chain with a few counts. This sample is part of a study of blood T cell repertoires in COVID-19. Study-level information: The study drew acute and convalescent COVID-19 samples from the United States, Italy and Spain. T cells, B-cell-depleted T cells, or PBMCs supplied cDNA or gDNA.

As processed by the authors: Amplified reference gene primers provided the basis for estimating nucleated cell counts. Clones were read by immunoSEQ multiplex PCR, and TCRdb kept only the in-frame ones, dropping some. The D gene and trimming were derived from the DNA, and the V and J assignments and clone size from that table. The sample shows some 100,000 clones, around 82% of them seen only once. This CDR3 comprises 16 residues. Germline V gives CDR1 SGDLS, CDR2 YYNGEE. Trimming at V came to 3 bases and at J to 10 bases, leaving 11 bases not matched to a gene. The sequence derives from a woman in her fifties or sixties with acute or convalescent COVID-19. V and J are TRBV9 and TRBJ2-1, with TRBD2 identical over 12 bases. Source material: peripheral blood. CDR3 loop: CASSALLAGGNSEQFF. The CDR3 DNA is TGTGCCAGCAGCGCCCTACTAGCGGGGGGTAATAGCGAGCAGTTCTTC. Complete variable domain (other parts from reference TRBV9 and TRBJ2-1): DSGVTQTPKHLITATGQRVTLRCSPRSGDLSVYWYQQSLDQGLQFLIQYYNGEERAKGNILERFSAQQFPDLHSELNLSSLELGDSALYFCASSALLAGGNSEQFFGPGTRLTVL.